This TCR beta chain was recorded in a study of shared T cell receptors in the human thymus (dated by TCRdb to about 2021). As for the study more broadly: The study investigated the way shared, self-reactive T-cell receptor alpha chains are produced in the human thymus.

The receptor library was made with the immunoSEQ multiplex PCR assay. The source is immuneACCESS, and TCRdb retained only in-frame sequences with V and J called. Part of the clones is not carried over; for the studies checked, unresolved V genes explain less than half of this, and the remainder is unexplained. The sample includes hundreds of thousands of clones, with approximately 87% observed a single time. The ten top clones hold around 0.01% of the sample. A word on this clone: Its specific antigen is unknown. It has no much larger one-base neighbor in the sample; base qualities were not kept.

The same data also contributed to another study, on human thymus T cells. From that second study: In Finland, the donors were immunologically healthy infants who were having open corrective cardiac surgery for congenital heart defects. Thymus tissue was collected as surgical resects that were removed during corrective cardiac surgery. V and J gene segment usage appeared biased in both thymic and peripheral blood repertoires. The related research reported highly overlapping thymic TCR repertoires among unrelated individuals. TCR alpha and beta repertoires from about 8 infant thymus samples and four related peripheral blood samples were characterized in the study. Donor ages ranged from about 6 to 250 days, and the cohort comprised about six male and a couple of female infants. Thymocytes were released mechanically from tissue and stored at -70 °C as pellets of 10-30 million cells. A QIAsymphony instrument was used to extract genomic DNA from the frozen cell pellets. TCRB and TCRAD loci were amplified from a standardized quantity of quality-controlled genomic DNA using the immunoSEQ multiplex PCR assay. Amplicons spanned the V(D)J region at a length sufficient to cover the CDR3 and identify V and J genes. Amplicon sequencing was performed on an Illumina platform through the commercial immunoSEQ service. Primer bias and sequencing errors were corrected as previously described, and TCRAD and TCRB were defined on the basis of the IMGT database. The repertoires were analysed using immunoSEQ Analyzer 3.0 and VDJTools for basic statistics, V/J segment usage, diversity estimates, rarefaction and pairwise overlap. To estimate diversity, the Chao1, ChaoE, Efron-Thisted, Shannon and inverse Simpson indices were applied, and diversity was also estimated on datasets down-sampled to the smallest sample. Repertoire overlap was determined by strict matching of CDR3 nucleotide sequence, V gene and J gene, and Jaccard-based multidimensional scaling clustering was applied. On average, thymus samples gave 750,000 to 1,000,000 unique TCRB clonotypes, whereas blood samples gave roughly 84,000.

This clonotype was sampled from a boy under three years old with a congenital heart defect. Donor details come from another sample of the same person, matched by shared clones. The specimen was thymocytes.

The DNA sequence is TGTGCCAGCAGCTTGCCCGTACAGGGAGGGAGAGCCACTACTGAAGCTTTCTTT. It specifies CASSLPVQGGRATTEAFF. This chain is built from TRBV5-4 and TRBJ1-1, with a weak D call of TRBD1 (6 bases match). V sheds 1 base and J sheds 5 bases, leaving 24 bases between their ends. CDR1 and CDR2 are drawn from the germline V gene (reference sequence): SGHNT, YYREEE. The CDR3 holds 18 amino acids from the cysteine to the phenylalanine. Of the read, only the CDR3 DNA is kept; its 54 bases are in frame from base 1.